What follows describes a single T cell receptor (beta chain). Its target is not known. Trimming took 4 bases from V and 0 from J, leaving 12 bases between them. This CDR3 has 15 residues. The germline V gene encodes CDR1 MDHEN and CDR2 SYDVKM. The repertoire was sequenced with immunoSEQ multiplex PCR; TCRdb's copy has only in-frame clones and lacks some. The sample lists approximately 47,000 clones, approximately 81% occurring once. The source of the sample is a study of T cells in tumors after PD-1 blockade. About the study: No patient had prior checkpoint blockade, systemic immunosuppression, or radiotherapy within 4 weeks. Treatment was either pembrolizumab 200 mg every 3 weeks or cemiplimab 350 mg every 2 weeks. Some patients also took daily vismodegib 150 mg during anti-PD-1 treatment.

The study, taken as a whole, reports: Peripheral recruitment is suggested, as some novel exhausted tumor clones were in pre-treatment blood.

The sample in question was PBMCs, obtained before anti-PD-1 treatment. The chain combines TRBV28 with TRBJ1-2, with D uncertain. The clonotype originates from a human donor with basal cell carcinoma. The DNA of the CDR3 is TGTGCCAGCAGTTCACCAGGAGAGTCTAACTATGGCTACACCTTC. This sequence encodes CASSSPGESNYGYTF.